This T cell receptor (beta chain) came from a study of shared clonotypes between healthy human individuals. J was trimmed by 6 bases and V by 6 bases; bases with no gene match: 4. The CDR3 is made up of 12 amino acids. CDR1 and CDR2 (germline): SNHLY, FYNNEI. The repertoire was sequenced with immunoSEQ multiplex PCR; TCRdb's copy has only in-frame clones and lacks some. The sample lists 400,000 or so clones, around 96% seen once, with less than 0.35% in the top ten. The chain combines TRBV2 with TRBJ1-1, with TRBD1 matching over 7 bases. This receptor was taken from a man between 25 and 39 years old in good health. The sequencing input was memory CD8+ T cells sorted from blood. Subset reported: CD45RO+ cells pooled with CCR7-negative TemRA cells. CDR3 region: CASSVTGAEAFF. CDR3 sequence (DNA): TGTGCCAGCAGCGTTACAGGGGCTGAAGCTTTCTTT.